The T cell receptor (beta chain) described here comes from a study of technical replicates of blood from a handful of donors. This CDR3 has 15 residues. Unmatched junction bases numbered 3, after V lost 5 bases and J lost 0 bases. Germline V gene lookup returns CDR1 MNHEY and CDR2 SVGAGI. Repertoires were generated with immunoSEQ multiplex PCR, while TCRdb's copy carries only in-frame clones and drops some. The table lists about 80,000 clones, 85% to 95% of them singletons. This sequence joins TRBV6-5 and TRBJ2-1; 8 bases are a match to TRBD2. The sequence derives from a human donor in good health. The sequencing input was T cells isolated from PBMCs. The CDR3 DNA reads TGTGCCAGCAGTGGCAGCGGGAGCTCCTACAATGAGCAGTTCTTC. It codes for CASSGSGSSYNEQFF.